One sample yielded the 30 T cell receptor beta chains listed below, sequenced in a study of T cells after yellow fever vaccination. TCRdb used MiXCR to reprocess the 5' RACE reads, holding one entry per CDR3 protein. The sample carries about 220,000 distinct CDR3 sequences, about 3% recorded once. Material: CD4+ T cells sorted from PBMCs, obtained 10 days after the yellow fever booster vaccination. The receptor set was obtained from a man aged 18 to 29 who received the YFV17D yellow fever vaccine.

This clonotype was seen at least ten times. The rearrangement uses TRBV7-2 and TRBJ1-5; no firm D call. The V end was cut by 2 bases, the J end by 1 base, with 3 bases between. CDR3 length: 13 residues. Germline-derived CDR1 and CDR2 are SGHTA and FQGNSA. CDR3 DNA: TGTGCCAGCAGCTTAAGCAGCAATCAGCCCCAGCATTTT. Protein: CASSLSSNQPQHF. The full variable domain, its missing parts supplied by reference TRBV7-2 and TRBJ1-5, is GAGVSQSPSNKVTEKGKDVELRCDPISGHTALYWYRQSLGQGLEFLIYFQGNSAPDKSGLPSDRFSAERTGGSVSTLTIQRTQQEDSAVYLCASSLSSNQPQHFGDGTRLSIL.

The table lists this clonotype with many counts. The chain links TRBV7-2 to TRBJ2-1; no definite D call. The V end was cut by 1 base, the J end by 0 bases, with 10 bases between. The CDR3 runs 16 residues. Germline V gene lookup returns CDR1 SGHTA and CDR2 FQGNSA. This chain's CDR3 is CASSLGNPSSYNEQFF. Here the CDR3 DNA reads TGTGCCAGCAGCTTAGGCAATCCGAGCTCCTACAATGAGCAGTTCTTC.

This clonotype was seen many times. The chain has TRBV6-6 and TRBJ2-7; no clear D. Trimming took 5 bases from V and 5 from J, leaving 7 bases between them. This CDR3 is built from 11 residues. Germline loops: CDR1 MNHNY, CDR2 SVGAGI (reference sequence). Here the CDR3 DNA reads TGTGCCAGCAGTCACCTGAACGAGCAGTACTTC. This translates into CASSHLNEQYF.

This clonotype was recorded a few times. CDR3 nucleotides: TGTGCCAGCAGTTACTGGAACGTTGCTAGCGGGGCCGGGGAGACCCAGTACTTC. This gives the protein CASSYWNVASGAGETQYF. V is TRBV6-2 or TRBV6-3 and J is TRBJ2-5; TRBD2 agrees at 9 bases. Germline V gene data show CDR1 as MNHEY and CDR2 as SVGEGT. The CDR3 covers 18 residues. Trimming took 1 base from V and 5 from J; bases not matched to a gene: 14.

This clonotype was seen at least ten times. This sequence joins TRBV11-3 and TRBJ2-1; 8 bases fit TRBD1. J gave up 0 bases and V 0 bases, and 7 bases lay outside the gene matches. This CDR3 region has 18 residues. CDR1 SGHNT and CDR2 YENEEA come from the germline V gene. The DNA of the CDR3 is TGTGCCAGCAGCTTAGATCAATCGGGGACAGGCTCCTACAATGAGCAGTTCTTC. This sequence encodes CASSLDQSGTGSYNEQFF.

This clonotype came up a few times. The V and J genes are TRBV6-5 and TRBJ2-3, with 12 bases matching TRBD1. The CDR3 is 15 residues long. Looked up from germline, CDR1 is MNHEY and CDR2 is SVGAGI. V gave up 6 bases and J gave up 4 bases; unmatched junction bases: 5. The CDR3 nucleotides are TGTGCCAGCAGGGGGACAGGGGGCTATTCAGATACGCAGTATTTT. It yields the protein CASRGTGGYSDTQYF.

This clonotype was detected many times. The chain combines TRBV12-3 or TRBV12-4 with TRBJ2-1; D is possibly TRBD1 or TRBD2 (6 bases each). The CDR3 length is 17 residues. V was trimmed by 5 bases and J by 0 bases, leaving 17 bases between them. CDR3 DNA sequence: TGTGCCAGCAGTCCCCCTGTGGGGGGCGGCTCCTACAATGAGCAGTTCTTC. Translating gives CASSPPVGGGSYNEQFF.

This clonotype was seen more than once but under ten times. The chain links TRBV30 to TRBJ2-2, with D possibly being TRBD1 (6 bases). Deletions cut 4 bases from V and 3 bases from J, with 12 bases between. The CDR3 has 14 amino acids. CDR1 and CDR2 from the germline V gene are GTSNPN and SVGIG (reference sequence). The CDR3 loop is CAWKRDTYTGELFF. CDR3 bases: TGTGCCTGGAAAAGGGACACCTACACCGGGGAGCTGTTTTTT.

The chain has TRBV20-1 and TRBJ1-2; maybe TRBD1 (5 bases). Germline assignment: CDR1 DFQATT and CDR2 SNEGSKA (reference sequence). The CDR3 has 14 residues. The V gene lost 3 bases and the J gene lost 5 bases, with 16 bases spanning the gap. The chain's CDR3 is CSASRDSRGYGYTF. Written as DNA, the CDR3 is TGCAGTGCTAGCAGGGACTCCCGAGGGTATGGCTACACCTTC.

Many counts were recorded for this clonotype. The rearrangement uses TRBV4-1 and TRBJ2-7; D may be TRBD2 (5 bases). The CDR3 extends over 15 amino acids. The germline CDR1 and CDR2 sequences are MGHRA and YSYEKL. V gave up 4 bases and J gave up 4 bases, with 17 bases separating them. The CDR3 sequence: CASSPLHGGQYEQYV. In DNA, the CDR3 is TGCGCCAGCAGCCCCCTCCACGGCGGGCAGTACGAGCAGTACGTC.

This clonotype was seen ten or more times. The chain employs TRBV12-3 or TRBV12-4 and TRBJ2-5; D is uncertain. V was cut by 3 bases and J by 7 bases, with 18 bases left in between. This CDR3 is 15 amino acids long. This CDR3 is CASSFSWDRRSTQYF. The CDR3 DNA is TGTGCCAGCAGTTTTTCTTGGGATAGACGGTCGACCCAGTACTTC.

As DNA, the CDR3 is TGCGCCAGCAGCCCCGGGACTCCCCAAGAGACCCAGTACTTC. Translation gives CASSPGTPQETQYF. V gene TRBV5-1 combines with J gene TRBJ2-5, with D possibly being TRBD2 (6 bases). Trimming shortened V by 4 bases and J by 1 base, and 11 bases separated the two germline ends. CDR1 SGHRS and CDR2 YFSETQ come from the germline V gene. The CDR3 is 14 residues long.

The rearrangement uses TRBV12-5 and TRBJ2-6; D is unresolved. Germline V gene sequence: CDR1 LGHNT, CDR2 FRNRAP. V was trimmed by 5 bases and J by 2 bases, leaving 1 base between them. The CDR3 spans 12 residues. CDR3 nucleotides: TGTGCTAGTGGTGCTGGGGCCAACGTCCTGACTTTC. This gives the protein CASGAGANVLTF.

There are a few counts of this clonotype. The CDR3 DNA sequence: TGCGCCAGCAGCCATGTAACCGATAGGGGCGAGCAGTACTTC. Translated: CASSHVTDRGEQYF. The chain links TRBV4-1 to TRBJ2-7, with D possibly TRBD1 on 5 matching bases. Germline V gene data show CDR1 as MGHRA and CDR2 as YSYEKL. V dropped 3 bases and J dropped 6 bases, with 15 bases sitting between them. The CDR3 consists of 14 residues.

This clonotype was seen a few times. The chain couples TRBV2 to TRBJ2-7; unclear D gene. There are 13 residues in the CDR3. The germline V and J ends were trimmed by 3 bases and 2 bases, with 8 bases remaining between them. In germline, CDR1 is SNHLY, CDR2 FYNNEI. In DNA, the CDR3 is TGTGCCAGCAGTGACCAGGCAGCCTACGAGCAGTACTTC. Amino acids: CASSDQAAYEQYF.

The chain employs TRBV6-5 and TRBJ1-3; TRBD1 aligns across 7 bases. The CDR3 has 14 amino acids. In germline, CDR1 is MNHEY, CDR2 SVGAGI. V was clipped by 6 bases and J by 2 bases; unmatched bases: 4. The CDR3 loop reads CASRRGTAGNTIYF. In nucleotides, the CDR3 is TGTGCCAGCAGACGTGGGACAGCTGGAAACACCATATATTTT.

The J gene is TRBJ2-2, the V gene TRBV29-1, with D unresolved. Germline V gene data show CDR1 as SQVTM and CDR2 as ANQGSEA. The CDR3 consists of 13 residues. Between the trimmed V and J ends, which lost 0 bases and 3 bases, there was a span of 5 bases. The CDR3: CSVEDQDTGELFF. For the CDR3, the DNA is TGCAGCGTTGAAGATCAAGACACCGGGGAGCTGTTTTTT.

There are a few counts of this clonotype. The chain couples TRBV5-1 to TRBJ1-1; tentatively, D is TRBD1 (5 bases). The CDR3 has 17 residues. Trimming left V 0 bases short and J 0 bases short, with 15 bases between. Germline V gives CDR1 SGHRS, CDR2 YFSETQ. This chain's CDR3 is CASSLGSGTGLNTEAFF. The DNA for the CDR3 is TGCGCCAGCAGCTTGGGGTCAGGGACGGGACTGAACACTGAAGCTTTCTTT.

The chain links TRBV7-2 to TRBJ2-7; 8 positions agree with TRBD2. In germline, CDR1 is SGHTA, CDR2 FQGNSA. The trim removed 5 bases at V and 5 bases at J, leaving 8 bases unmatched. The CDR3 loop spans 14 amino acids. This CDR3 is CASSPGLASDEQYV. In nucleotides, the CDR3 is TGTGCCAGCAGCCCCGGACTAGCCTCTGACGAGCAGTACGTC.

The sample holds many counts of this clonotype. The chain is built from TRBV4-3 and TRBJ2-3; TRBD2 might be the D (6 bases). This CDR3 has 15 residues. Trimming pared 1 base from V and 1 base from J, leaving 9 bases between. Per the germline V gene, CDR1 is LGHNA and CDR2 is YSLEER. The CDR3 bases are TGCGCCAGCAGCCAAGGCGGGGCCCGCACAGATACGCAGTATTTT. It is translated as CASSQGGARTDTQYF.

This clonotype was observed at least ten times. The chain recombines TRBV13 with TRBJ2-7; D tentatively reads TRBD1 or TRBD2 (5 bases each). The germline V and J ends were trimmed by 5 bases and 2 bases, with 13 bases remaining between them. This CDR3 spans 14 amino acids. The germline V gene has CDR1 PRHDT and CDR2 FYEKMQ (reference sequence). The chain's CDR3 is CASSRGRPAYEQYV. DNA for the CDR3: TGTGCCAGCAGCCGGGGACGGCCCGCCTACGAGCAGTACGTC.

In this sample, this clonotype turned up a few times. This chain uses TRBV5-4 with TRBJ2-3; no firm D call. V was cut by 10 bases and J by 0 bases, with 15 bases left in between. The CDR3 covers 14 residues. CDR1 SGHNT and CDR2 YYREEE come from the germline V gene (reference sequence). CDR3 sequence: CASSPPDSTDTQYF. The DNA for the CDR3 is TGTGCCTCAAGCCCCCCGGATAGCACAGATACGCAGTATTTT.

J is TRBJ2-2 and V is TRBV7-2; possible D gene TRBD2, 5 bases. The ends were cut back, 2 bases at V and 4 bases at J, with 17 bases in the middle. The CDR3 totals 17 residues. The germline CDR1 and CDR2 sequences are SGHTA and FQGNSA. CDR3 amino acids: CASSLLGSGMGTGELFF. The CDR3, as DNA: TGTGCCAGCAGCTTATTAGGGTCGGGGATGGGCACCGGGGAGCTGTTTTTT.

This clonotype was counted many times. This chain joins TRBV20-1 and TRBJ2-1; D is unclear. This CDR3 has 15 amino acids. Germline loops: CDR1 DFQATT, CDR2 SNEGSKA (reference sequence). The V and J ends lost 3 bases and 0 bases respectively, with 12 bases between them. CDR3 region: CSARQVISSYNEQFF. CDR3 nucleotide sequence: TGCAGTGCTAGGCAAGTGATTAGCTCCTACAATGAGCAGTTCTTC.

The V and J genes are TRBV5-1 and TRBJ1-4, with D unclear. Trimming shortened V by 1 base and J by 3 bases, and 10 bases separated the two germline ends. This CDR3 has 15 residues. Germline V lookup: CDR1 SGHRS, CDR2 YFSETQ. The CDR3 sequence: CASSLSGYPNEKLFF. The CDR3 nucleotides read TGCGCCAGCAGCTTGTCGGGGTACCCTAATGAAAAACTGTTTTTT.

V is TRBV4-2 and J is TRBJ1-4; D gene unclear. Germline CDR1 LGHNA, CDR2 YNFKEQ. This CDR3 is built from 15 residues. V lost 0 bases to trimming and J lost 7 bases, with 12 bases between them. The DNA of the CDR3 is TGTGCCAGCAGCCAAGAGAGCAACGTTGGTGAAAAACTGTTTTTT. Protein: CASSQESNVGEKLFF.

This clonotype has at least ten counts. The J gene is TRBJ1-1, the V gene TRBV4-1, with D hard to call. This CDR3 has 12 amino acids. CDR1 is MGHRA, CDR2 YSYEKL, per germline. V lost 1 base to trimming and J lost 6 bases, with 6 bases between them. The CDR3 nucleotides read TGCGCCAGCAGCCAAGGAGGCCCTGAAGCTTTCTTT. As protein: CASSQGGPEAFF.

This clonotype was seen ten or more times. The J gene is TRBJ2-1, the V gene TRBV9; 15 bases are shared with TRBD2. The junction had 4 bases not matched to a gene; V was cut back by 3 bases and J by 6 bases. Per germline, CDR1 SGDLS and CDR2 YYNGEE. The CDR3 spans 16 residues. This chain's CDR3 is CASSGGLAGGSNEQFF. In DNA form, the CDR3 reads TGTGCCAGCAGCGGGGGACTAGCGGGGGGTTCCAATGAGCAGTTCTTC.

This clonotype appeared a few times. The rearrangement uses TRBV20-1 and TRBJ2-5; TRBD1 might be the D (5 bases). Germline CDR1 DFQATT, CDR2 SNEGSKA (reference sequence). This CDR3 is built from 14 residues. Trimming pared 0 bases from V and 3 bases from J, leaving 11 bases between. The CDR3 bases are TGCAGTGCTAGAGATGGTAAAGGGGAAGAGACCCAGTACTTC. It specifies CSARDGKGEETQYF.

This clonotype was counted only a few times. V is TRBV3-1 and J is TRBJ1-5; 8 bases are shared with TRBD1. V shed 8 bases and J 3 bases; nucleotides not matched to a gene: 6. The germline V gene encodes CDR1 LGHDT and CDR2 YNNKEL (reference sequence). The CDR3 runs 14 residues. The CDR3 is CASQGQGLNQPQHF. CDR3 nucleotides: TGTGCCAGCCAAGGACAGGGCCTCAATCAGCCCCAGCATTTT.